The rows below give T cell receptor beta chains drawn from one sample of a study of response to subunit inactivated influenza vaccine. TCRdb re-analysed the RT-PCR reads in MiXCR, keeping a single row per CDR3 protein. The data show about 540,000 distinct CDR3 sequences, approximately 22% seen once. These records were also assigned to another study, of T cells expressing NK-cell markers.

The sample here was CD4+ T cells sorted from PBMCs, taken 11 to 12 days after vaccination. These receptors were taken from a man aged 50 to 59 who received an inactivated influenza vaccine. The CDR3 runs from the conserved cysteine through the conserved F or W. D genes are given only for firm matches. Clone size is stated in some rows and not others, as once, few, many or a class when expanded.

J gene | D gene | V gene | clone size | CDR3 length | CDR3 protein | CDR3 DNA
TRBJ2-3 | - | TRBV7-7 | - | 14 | CASSFSGDTDTQYF | TGTGCTAGCAGCTTTTCCGGGGACACAGATACGCAGTATTTT
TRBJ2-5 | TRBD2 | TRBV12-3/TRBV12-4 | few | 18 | CASSPGRGPSGTQETQYF | TGTGCCAGCAGTCCTGGGCGTGGGCCTAGCGGGACCCAAGAGACCCAGTACTTC
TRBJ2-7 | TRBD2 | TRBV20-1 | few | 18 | CSASAHGGSGRSSYEQYF | TGCAGTGCTAGCGCACATGGGGGTAGCGGGAGGAGCTCCTACGAGCAGTACTTC
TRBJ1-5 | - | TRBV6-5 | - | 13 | CASSTTRNQPQHF | TGTGCCAGCAGTACTACACGGAATCAGCCCCAGCATTTT
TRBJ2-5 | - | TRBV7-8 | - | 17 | CASSLIRVGRQKETQYF | TGTGCCAGCAGCCTTATTCGGGTGGGACGCCAGAAAGAGACCCAGTACTTC
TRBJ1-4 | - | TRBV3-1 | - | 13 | CASSRRSGEKLFF | TGTGCCAGCAGCCGACGCTCCGGCGAAAAACTGTTTTTT
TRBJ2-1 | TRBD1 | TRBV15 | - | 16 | CATSREGQGPYNEQFF | TGTGCCACCAGCAGAGAGGGACAGGGGCCCTACAATGAGCAGTTCTTC
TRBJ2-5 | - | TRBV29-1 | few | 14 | CSVGDVGVQETQYF | TGCAGCGTTGGGGACGTGGGGGTTCAAGAGACCCAGTACTTC
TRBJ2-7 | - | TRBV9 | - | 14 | CASSTDPFPYEQYF | TGTGCCAGCAGCACCGACCCTTTTCCCTACGAGCAGTACTTC
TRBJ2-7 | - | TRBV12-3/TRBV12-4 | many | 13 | CASSLDSSYEQYF | TGCGCCAGCAGCTTGGACAGCTCCTACGAGCAGTACTTC
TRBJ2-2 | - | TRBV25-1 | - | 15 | CASSELTTNTGELFF | TGTGCCAGCAGTGAATTAACCACCAACACCGGGGAGCTGTTTTTT
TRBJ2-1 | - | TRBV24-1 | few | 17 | CATSDLPAGARYNEQFF | TGTGCCACCAGTGATTTACCCGCGGGGGCGCGATACAATGAGCAGTTCTTC
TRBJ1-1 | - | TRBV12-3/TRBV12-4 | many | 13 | CASSFSGNTEAFF | TGTGCCAGCAGTTTTTCAGGGAACACTGAAGCTTTCTTT
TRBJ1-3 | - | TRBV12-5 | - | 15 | CASGASGTAGNTIYF | TGTGCTAGTGGGGCCTCCGGGACGGCTGGAAACACCATATATTTT
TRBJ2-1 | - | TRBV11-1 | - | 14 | CASSPEPGYNEQFF | TGTGCCAGCAGCCCAGAACCGGGGTACAATGAGCAGTTCTTC
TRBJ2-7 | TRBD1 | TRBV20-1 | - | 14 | CSARHGTVAYEQYF | TGCAGTGCAAGACACGGGACAGTGGCCTACGAGCAGTACTTC
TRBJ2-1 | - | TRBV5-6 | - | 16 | CASSLRLTSSYNEQFF | TGTGCCAGCAGCTTGAGACTTACGAGCTCCTACAATGAGCAGTTCTTC
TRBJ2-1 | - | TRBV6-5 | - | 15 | CASSYVGTSYNEQFF | TGTGCCAGCAGTTACGTGGGGACCTCCTACAATGAGCAGTTCTTC
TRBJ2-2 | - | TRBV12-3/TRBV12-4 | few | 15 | CASSLVGGNTGELFF | TGTGCCAGCAGTTTAGTAGGGGGTAACACCGGGGAGCTGTTTTTT
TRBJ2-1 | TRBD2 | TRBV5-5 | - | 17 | CASSLVGRLASYNEQFF | TGTGCCAGCAGCTTGGTCGGGCGACTAGCCTCGTACAATGAGCAGTTCTTC
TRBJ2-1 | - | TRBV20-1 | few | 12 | CSASRPGNEQFF | TGCAGTGCATCCCGGCCGGGCAATGAGCAGTTCTTC
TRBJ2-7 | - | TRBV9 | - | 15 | CASSNRDASQYEQYF | TGTGCCAGCAGCAACCGGGACGCCAGCCAGTACGAGCAGTACTTC
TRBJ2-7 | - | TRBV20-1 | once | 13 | CSAGRAGSSEQYF | TGCAGTGCCGGGCGGGCAGGGTCGTCCGAGCAGTACTTC
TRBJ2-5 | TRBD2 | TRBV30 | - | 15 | CAWSVSGGAGETQYF | TGTGCCTGGAGTGTGTCGGGGGGGGCTGGGGAGACCCAGTACTTC
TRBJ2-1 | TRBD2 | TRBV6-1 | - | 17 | CASSPIWTSFSYNEQFF | TGTGCCAGCAGTCCGATCTGGACTAGCTTCTCCTACAATGAGCAGTTCTTC
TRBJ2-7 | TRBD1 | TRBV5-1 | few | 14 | CASTDTGQTYEQYF | TGCGCCAGCACCGACACGGGACAGACCTACGAGCAGTACTTC
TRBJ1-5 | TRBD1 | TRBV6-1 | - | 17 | CASSTGTGRIDNQPQHF | TGTGCCAGCAGTACCGGGACAGGGCGTATTGACAATCAGCCCCAGCATTTT
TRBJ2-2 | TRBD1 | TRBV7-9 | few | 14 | CASSSGQYLGELFF | TGTGCCAGCAGCTCGGGACAGTACCTGGGGGAGCTGTTTTTT
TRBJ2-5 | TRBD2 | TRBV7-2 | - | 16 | CASSLMGLAAAETQYF | TGTGCCAGCAGCTTAATGGGACTAGCCGCAGCGGAGACCCAGTACTTC
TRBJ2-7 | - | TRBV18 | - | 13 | CASSPPPPSEQYF | TGTGCCAGCTCCCCACCACCTCCCTCCGAGCAGTACTTC
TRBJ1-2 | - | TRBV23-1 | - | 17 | CASSLPGHSKPNYGYTF | TGCGCCAGCAGTCTACCGGGACACTCAAAGCCTAACTATGGCTACACCTTC
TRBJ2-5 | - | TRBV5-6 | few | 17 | CASSLGLKVLLQETQYF | TGTGCCAGCAGCTTGGGGTTAAAGGTTCTACTGCAAGAGACCCAGTACTTC
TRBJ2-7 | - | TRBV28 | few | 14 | CASSSTWSPYEQYF | TGTGCCAGCAGTAGTACTTGGTCGCCCTACGAGCAGTACTTC
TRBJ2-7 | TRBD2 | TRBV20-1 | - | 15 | CSARGGSGRIHEQYF | TGCAGTGCTAGAGGAGGTAGCGGGAGAATCCACGAGCAGTACTTC
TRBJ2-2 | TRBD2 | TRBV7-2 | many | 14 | CASSLGLIGGELFF | TGTGCCAGCAGCTTGGGACTAATCGGCGGGGAGCTGTTTTTT
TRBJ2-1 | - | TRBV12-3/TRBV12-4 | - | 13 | CASSFARNNEQFF | TGTGCCAGCAGTTTTGCGCGGAATAATGAGCAGTTCTTC
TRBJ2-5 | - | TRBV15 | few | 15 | CATSRDRGPPETQYF | TGTGCCACCAGCAGAGATAGGGGACCGCCGGAGACCCAGTACTTC
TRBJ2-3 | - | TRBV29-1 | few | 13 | CSVGFQSTDTQYF | TGCAGCGTTGGATTTCAGAGCACAGATACGCAGTATTTT
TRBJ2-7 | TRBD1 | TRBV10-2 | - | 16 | CASSVEGGHRSYEQYF | TGCGCCAGCAGTGTGGAAGGGGGCCACCGCTCCTACGAGCAGTACTTC
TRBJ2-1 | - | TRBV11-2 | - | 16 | CASSLEGRGSYNEQFF | TGTGCCAGCAGCTTAGAAGGCAGGGGATCCTACAATGAGCAGTTCTTC
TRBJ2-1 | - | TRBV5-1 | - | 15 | CASSNSGTYYNEQFF | TGCGCCAGCAGCAATTCCGGGACATACTACAATGAGCAGTTCTTC
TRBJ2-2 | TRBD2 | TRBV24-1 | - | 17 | CATSGFTSGINTGELFF | TGTGCCACCAGTGGATTCACCAGCGGGATAAACACCGGGGAGCTGTTTTTT
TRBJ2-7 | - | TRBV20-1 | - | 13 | CSARRGSANEQYF | TGCAGTGCTAGACGGGGGAGCGCCAACGAGCAGTACTTC
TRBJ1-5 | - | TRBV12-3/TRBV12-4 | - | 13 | CASSLVRNQPQHF | TGTGCCAGCAGTTTAGTGAGAAATCAGCCCCAGCATTTT
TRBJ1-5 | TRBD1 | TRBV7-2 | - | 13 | CASEGANNQPQHF | TGTGCCAGCGAGGGGGCAAACAATCAGCCCCAGCATTTT
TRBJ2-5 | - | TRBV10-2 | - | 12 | CASSGGPETQYF | TGCGCCAGCAGTGGGGGACCGGAGACCCAGTACTTC
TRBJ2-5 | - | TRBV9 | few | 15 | CASSVGGRIGETQYF | TGTGCCAGCAGCGTAGGGGGCCGGATCGGGGAGACCCAGTACTTC
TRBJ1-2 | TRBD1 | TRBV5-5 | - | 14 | CASRWDRNAYGYTF | TGTGCCAGCAGGTGGGACAGGAACGCCTATGGCTACACCTTC
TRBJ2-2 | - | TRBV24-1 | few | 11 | CATSDFGELFF | TGTGCCACCAGTGATTTCGGGGAGCTGTTTTTT
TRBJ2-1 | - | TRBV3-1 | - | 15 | CASSQVVSGYNEQFF | TGTGCCAGCAGCCAAGTTGTGTCGGGCTACAATGAGCAGTTCTTC
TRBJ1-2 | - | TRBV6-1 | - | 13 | CASSGWANYGYTF | TGTGCCAGCTCAGGGTGGGCTAACTATGGCTACACCTTC
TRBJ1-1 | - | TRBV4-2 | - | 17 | CASSQEDVRRVNTEAFF | TGTGCCAGCAGCCAAGAGGACGTTAGGCGGGTGAACACTGAAGCTTTCTTT
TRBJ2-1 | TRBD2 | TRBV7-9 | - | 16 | CASSPRLAETLDEQFF | TGTGCCAGCAGCCCTCGACTAGCGGAAACGCTCGATGAGCAGTTCTTC
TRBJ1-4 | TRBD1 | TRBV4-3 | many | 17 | CASSHPKDRATNEKLFF | TGCGCCAGCAGCCATCCTAAGGACAGGGCCACTAATGAAAAACTGTTTTTT
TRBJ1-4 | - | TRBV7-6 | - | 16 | CASSLEGTATNEKLFF | TGTGCCAGCAGCTTAGAAGGGACCGCAACTAATGAAAAACTGTTTTTT
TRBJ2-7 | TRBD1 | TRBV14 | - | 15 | CASSPARDRGREQYF | TGTGCCAGCAGCCCGGCCCGGGACAGGGGACGCGAGCAGTACTTC
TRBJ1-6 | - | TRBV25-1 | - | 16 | CASSEGYRERRSPLHF | TGTGCCAGCAGTGAGGGTTACAGGGAGAGGAGATCACCCCTCCACTTT
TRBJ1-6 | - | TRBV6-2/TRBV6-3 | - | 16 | CASNFGLTVYNSPLHF | TGTGCCAGCAACTTTGGATTAACCGTATATAATTCACCCCTCCACTTT
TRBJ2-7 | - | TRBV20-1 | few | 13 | CSAAGGARYEQYF | TGCAGTGCTGCGGGCGGGGCGCGGTACGAGCAGTACTTC